This entry lists 16 T cell receptor beta chains sequenced from one sample in a study of OX40 agonist ivuxolimab in advanced cancers. TCRdb's copy holds only in-frame clones and misses some; the assay was immunoSEQ multiplex PCR. The table has fewer than 90,000 clones, roughly 80% seen once. Sequenced material: CD4+ or CD8+ T cells sorted from blood, taken in a trial of the OX40 agonist ivuxolimab. The source of these receptors is an adult with an advanced solid tumor such as melanoma, head and neck, liver or kidney cancer.

The chain employs TRBV5-6 and TRBJ2-7, with 12 bases identical to TRBD1. This CDR3 spans 15 amino acids. Germline loops: CDR1 SGHDT, CDR2 YYEEEE. V was pared by 0 bases and J by 6 bases, with 4 bases of the junction left unmatched. The CDR3 here is CASSLAGTGGAEQYF. The CDR3 DNA reads TGTGCCAGCAGCTTGGCGGGGACAGGGGGCGCCGAGCAGTACTTC.

The chain combines TRBV5-8 with TRBJ2-7; tentatively, D is TRBD2 (6 bases). CDR3 length equals 13 residues. Germline V CDR1 and CDR2: SGHTS, YDEGEE. Trimming took 0 bases from V and 8 from J, leaving 12 bases between them. The DNA for the CDR3 is TGTGCCAGCAGCTTGGGCGGGGTCCAACAGCAGTACTTC. Protein product: CASSLGGVQQQYF. Full variable domain (outside the CDR3, taken from reference TRBV5-8 and TRBJ2-7): EAGVTQSPTHLIKTRGQQATLRCSPISGHTSVYWYQQALGLGLQFLLWYDEGEERNRGNFPPRFSGRQFPNYSSELNVNALELEDSALYLCASSLGGVQQQYFGPGTRLTVT.

This clone was observed once. Other DNA sequences in the sample encode the same CDR3. The rearrangement links TRBV6-1 to TRBJ2-5, with 10 nucleotides matching TRBD1. Germline V gene sequence: CDR1 MNHNS, CDR2 SASEGT. Trimming at V came to 0 bases and at J to 4 bases, leaving 2 bases not matched to a gene. The CDR3 runs 15 residues. The CDR3: CASSEATGGPETQYF. The DNA for the CDR3 is TGTGCCAGCAGTGAAGCGACAGGGGGCCCAGAGACCCAGTACTTC.

This clone was picked up one time. The V call is TRBV5-1, the J call TRBJ2-3, with 8 bases fitting TRBD2. V dropped 3 bases and J dropped 5; count of bases not matched to a gene: 11. This CDR3 is 16 amino acids long. Germline V gives CDR1 SGHRS, CDR2 YFSETQ. CDR3: CASSSGRGGPEDTQYF. The CDR3 nucleotides are TGCGCCAGCAGCTCAGGACGGGGGGGCCCGGAAGATACGCAGTATTTT.

V gene TRBV2 combines with J gene TRBJ1-5; tentatively, D is TRBD1 (5 bases). In germline, CDR1 is SNHLY, CDR2 FYNNEI. Trimming took 6 bases from V and 0 from J, leaving 12 bases between them. The length of the CDR3 is 15 residues. The CDR3 bases are TGTGCCAGCAGACCGGGACTTCATAGCAATCAGCCCCAGCATTTT. This translates into CASRPGLHSNQPQHF.

The V call is TRBV28, the J call TRBJ1-5; 11 positions match TRBD1. V was clipped by 4 bases and J by 6 bases; unmatched bases: 2. The V gene's germline CDR1 is MDHEN and CDR2 SYDVKM. The CDR3 sequence is 14 residues long. The CDR3 reads CASSSGTGGQPQHF. The CDR3 nucleotides read TGTGCCAGCAGTTCCGGGACAGGGGGTCAGCCCCAGCATTTT. The whole variable domain, filled in from reference TRBV28 and TRBJ1-5, reads DVKVTQSSRYLVKRTGEKVFLECVQDMDHENMFWYRQDPGLGLRLIYFSYDVKMKEKGDIPEGYSVSREKKERFSLILESASTNQTSMYLCASSSGTGGQPQHFGDGTRLSIL.

CDR3 protein: CASRGRFTDTQYF. The CDR3 DNA reads as TGTGCCAGCAGGGGGCGCTTCACAGATACGCAGTATTTT. This rearrangement joins TRBV14 to TRBJ2-3; TRBD1 is a possible D gene (5 bases). Trimming took 6 bases from V and 2 from J, leaving 9 bases between them. The CDR3 has 13 residues. Germline V gene lookup returns CDR1 SGHDN and CDR2 FVKESK.

This clone was counted between two and nine times. The chain carries TRBV7-2 and TRBJ2-7; no firm D call. Per germline, CDR1 SGHTA and CDR2 FQGNSA. The CDR3 loop spans 14 amino acids. V was clipped by 1 base and J by 3 bases, with 10 bases between them. The DNA of the CDR3 is TGTGCCAGCAGCTTAGACTCCTCGGGCTACGAGCAGTACTTC. Translation: CASSLDSSGYEQYF.

V and J are TRBV10-1 and TRBJ2-4; 10 bases are a match to TRBD2. Germline CDR1 and CDR2: WNHNN and SYGVQD (reference sequence). Germline trimming cut 7 bases from V and 1 base from J; bases unmatched to any gene: 10. The CDR3 is made up of 17 amino acids. The CDR3 DNA reads as TGCGCCAGCACCATCGCTAGCGGGGGAACGGCCAAAAACATTCAGTACTTC. Protein: CASTIASGGTAKNIQYF.

The chain joins TRBV28 to TRBJ1-5; 9 nucleotides agree with TRBD1. V lost 6 bases and J lost 2; bases outside the gene matches: 8. The CDR3 is 16 amino acids. Per germline, CDR1 MDHEN and CDR2 SYDVKM. CDR3 bases: TGTGCCAGCAGCCCTACAGGGGGCATCGGCAATCAGCCCCAGCATTTT. Translated, it gives CASSPTGGIGNQPQHF.

Here the CDR3 DNA reads TGCAGCGTCGGAGGGTACTACGAGCAGTACTTC. Translating gives CSVGGYYEQYF. This chain links TRBV29-1 with TRBJ2-7; tentative D call: TRBD2 (6 bases). In germline, CDR1 is SQVTM, CDR2 ANQGSEA. CDR3 length: 11 amino acids. V lost 6 bases and J 3 bases, leaving 9 bases between the germline ends.

Only a few counts were recorded for this clone. J is TRBJ2-3 and V is TRBV18; D tentatively fits TRBD1 or TRBD2 (6 bases each). The CDR3 extends over 14 amino acids. Between the trimmed V and J ends, which lost 3 bases and 11 bases, there was a span of 18 bases. CDR1 is KGHSH, CDR2 LQKENI, per germline. CDR3 sequence (DNA): TGTGCCAGCTCACCGGGGGGCGCGGTCAGTGGGCAGTATTTT. Its translation is CASSPGGAVSGQYF. The complete variable domain, with remaining parts taken from reference TRBV18 and TRBJ2-3, reads NAGVMQNPRHLVRRRGQEARLRCSPMKGHSHVYWYRQLPEEGLKFMVYLQKENIIDESGMPKERFSAEFPKEGPSILRIQQVVRGDSAAYFCASSPGGAVSGQYFGPGTRLTVL.

This clone was recorded once. CDR3 nucleotides: TGCAGCGTTGTTGGGACTAGCGGAACCACAGATACGCAGTATTTT. Encoded protein: CSVVGTSGTTDTQYF. This sequence joins TRBV29-1 and TRBJ2-3; 11 nucleotides match TRBD2. Losses at the gene ends were 4 bases for V and 2 bases for J; bases not matched to a gene: 5. The CDR3 extends over 15 amino acids. Looked up from germline, CDR1 is SQVTM and CDR2 is ANQGSEA.

The chain links TRBV6-1 to TRBJ2-5; 7 bases fit TRBD2. With 6 bases clipped from V and 5 bases from J, the junction kept 6 bases outside the gene matches. The CDR3 extends over 13 amino acids. CDR1 is MNHNS and CDR2 is SASEGT in the germline V gene. CDR3 region: CASSIAGWETQYF. The CDR3 nucleotides are TGTGCCAGCAGCATAGCGGGTTGGGAGACCCAGTACTTC.

The J gene is TRBJ2-3, the V gene TRBV5-6; D ambiguous. CDR1 and CDR2 from the germline V gene are SGHDT and YYEEEE. The CDR3 is 11 amino acids. Trimming stripped 4 bases from V and 4 bases from J, with 4 bases between. The CDR3: CASSQADTQYF. As DNA, the CDR3 is TGTGCCAGCAGCCAGGCAGATACGCAGTATTTT. Supplemented by reference TRBV5-6 and TRBJ2-3, the full variable domain reads DAGVTQSPTHLIKTRGQQVTLRCSPKSGHDTVSWYQQALGQGPQFIFQYYEEEERQRGNFPDRFSGHQFPNYSSELNVNALLLGDSALYLCASSQADTQYFGPGTRLTVL.

This clone has just one count. This chain links TRBV4-1 with TRBJ2-7; D is possibly TRBD1 (6 bases). The CDR3 loop spans 15 amino acids. CDR1 is MGHRA and CDR2 is YSYEKL in the germline V gene. V was pared by 4 bases and J by 7 bases, with 20 bases between. The CDR3 nucleotides are TGCGCCAGCAGCCTTCTCACGGGACACTTTTTGGAGCAGTACTTC. As protein: CASSLLTGHFLEQYF.